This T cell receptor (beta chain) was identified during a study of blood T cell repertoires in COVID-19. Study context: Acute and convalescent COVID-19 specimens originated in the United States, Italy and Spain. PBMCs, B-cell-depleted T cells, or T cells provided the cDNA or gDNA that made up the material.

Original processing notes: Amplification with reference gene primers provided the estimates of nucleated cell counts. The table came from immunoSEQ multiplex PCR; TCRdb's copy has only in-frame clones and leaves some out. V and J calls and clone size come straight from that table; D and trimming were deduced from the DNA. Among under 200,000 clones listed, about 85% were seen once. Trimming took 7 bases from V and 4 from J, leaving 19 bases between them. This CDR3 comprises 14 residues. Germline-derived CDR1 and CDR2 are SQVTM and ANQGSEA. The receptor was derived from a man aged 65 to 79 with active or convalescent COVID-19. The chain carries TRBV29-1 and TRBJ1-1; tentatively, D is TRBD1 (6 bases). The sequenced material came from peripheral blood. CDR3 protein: CSAQRGGPITEAFF. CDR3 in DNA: TGCAGCGCCCAAAGGGGGGGCCCTATCACTGAAGCTTTCTTT.